This T cell receptor beta chain is from a study of CD8 T cells in ankylosing spondylitis. Study-wide findings and caveats: A number of the motif variants had already been described in reactive arthritis synovial fluid and blood. A motif in TCR beta, a set of roughly 8 highly homologous variants, appeared characteristic of ankylosing spondylitis blood. Disease-linked clones reportedly concentrated significantly in matched ankylosing spondylitis synovial fluid.

The CDR3 is 16 amino acids. The V end lost 1 base, the J end lost 7 bases, and 21 bases lay between the germline ends. Per the germline V gene, CDR1 is SGHKS and CDR2 is YYEKEE (reference sequence). On this clonotype: Its antigen remains unidentified. A read error is possible here, since a much larger clone lies one base away.

Libraries for TCR beta were made by quantitative 5'-RACE with molecular barcodes. TCRdb redid the calling of the 5' RACE reads with MiXCR, one entry per CDR3 protein. Counted here are more than 250,000 distinct CDR3 sequences, around 8% occurring once; the ten biggest clones make up more than 14%. The sample taken for sequencing was blood, either unsorted or a sorted T cell fraction (not recorded which). The source is a male donor with ankylosing spondylitis. The chain is built from TRBV5-5 and TRBJ2-7, with D tentatively TRBD1 (6 bases). The CDR3: CASSLRPGTLAREQYF. CDR3 bases: TGTGCCAGCAGCTTGCGTCCTGGGACACTCGCCAGGGAGCAGTACTTC.